The clone carrying this T cell receptor (beta chain) has just a few counts. Its antigen is not identified. A junction end diverges from the germline sequence, so it may reflect a read error. Only patients with CD8+CD57+ cell expansion on flow cytometry were chosen for sequencing. Everyone among the patients had severe acquired aplastic anemia. There was no therapy given to any patient before the blood sampling took place. This sample is part of a study of CD8+CD57+ T cells in acquired aplastic anemia. Study-level information: Sorted CD4+ and CD8+ cells yielded 3.2 ug of DNA on average.

Notes on the study in general: The study identified more than 25 CD8+ CDR3 sequences shared by patients and controls.

CDR1 and CDR2 (germline): LNHDA, SQIVND (reference sequence). CDR3 length: 15 residues. The use of genomic DNA as template underpinned the TCR beta VDJ and CDR3 profiling. TCRdb re-derived calls from the reads in MiXCR, one entry per CDR3 protein. The data contain approximately 250,000 distinct CDR3 sequences, around 82% of them seen just once; the ten biggest clones take up roughly two fifths. Sequencing was carried out using sorted CD4+, CD8+, or CD8+CD57+ T cells (not recorded which) from PBMCs. The chain joins TRBV19 to TRBJ2-1; D gene ambiguous. This clonotype originated in a human donor with aplastic anemia. The CDR3 nucleotides are TGTGCCAGTAGTATAGCGGGTGGATCGTACACTGAGCAGTTCTTC. It codes for CASSIAGGSYTEQFF.